A single sample is the source of the 16 T cell receptor beta chains below, sequenced in a study of CD8 T cells in Susac syndrome. RNA totalling about 0.45 to 1 ug underwent reverse transcription with random hexamers. TCRdb reanalysed the immunoSEQ multiplex PCR reads using MiXCR and keeps one entry per CDR3 protein. The sample yields a few hundred thousand distinct CDR3 sequences, 95% seen once. Material for sequencing was CD4+ T cells from PBMCs. These TCRs come from a human donor with multiple sclerosis.

J is TRBJ2-2 and V is TRBV27, with 9 bases that match TRBD2. The CDR3 totals 15 residues. V lost 7 bases to trimming and J lost 1 base; unmatched junction nucleotides: 4. The germline CDR1 and CDR2 sequences are MNHEY and SMNVEV (reference sequence). The CDR3 coding sequence is TGTGCCAGCACTAATAGCGGGAGGAACACCGGGGAGCTGTTTTTT. This gives the protein CASTNSGRNTGELFF.

This chain connects TRBV27 to TRBJ2-7, with D maybe TRBD1 (6 bases). Germline-derived CDR1 and CDR2 are MNHEY and SMNVEV (reference sequence). This CDR3 contains 15 residues. V dropped 1 base and J dropped 5 bases, with 15 bases sitting between them. CDR3 DNA sequence: TGTGCCAGCAGTTTATATGGGACATGGATAAACGAGCAGTACTTC. Translated: CASSLYGTWINEQYF.

The chain combines TRBV25-1 with TRBJ1-5, with D tentatively TRBD1 (6 bases). The ends were cut back, 6 bases at V and 11 bases at J, with 17 bases in the middle. Germline V gene data show CDR1 as MGHDK and CDR2 as SYGVNS. The CDR3 runs to 13 residues. CDR3 coding DNA: TGTGCCAGCAGGGGGCTAAGGGGGGAATCCCAGCATTTT. The encoded protein is CASRGLRGESQHF. The variable domain in full, completed from reference TRBV25-1 and TRBJ1-5, reads EADIYQTPRYLVIGTGKKITLECSQTMGHDKMYWYQQDPGMELHLIHYSYGVNSTEKGDLSSESTVSRIRTEHFPLTLESARPSHTSQYLCASRGLRGESQHFGDGTRLSIL.

This clonotype was counted only a few times. V is TRBV19 and J is TRBJ1-2; D may be TRBD1 (5 bases). Germline assignment: CDR1 LNHDA and CDR2 SQIVND (reference sequence). The ends were cut back, 7 bases at V and 2 bases at J, with 5 bases in the middle. CDR3 length equals 11 residues. The CDR3 DNA follows: TGTGCCAGTACAGGGAACTATGGCTACACCTTC. This codes for CASTGNYGYTF.

CDR3 bases: TGTGCCAGCTCACCACTACTAGCGGATACCAAGGGGACCCAGTACTTC. Translation: CASSPLLADTKGTQYF. J is TRBJ2-5 and V is TRBV18; 8 bases match TRBD2. This CDR3 has 16 residues. Germline loops: CDR1 KGHSH, CDR2 LQKENI. Trimming took 1 base from V and 7 from J; bases not matched to a gene: 11.

The V gene is TRBV24-1, the J gene TRBJ2-5; D remains unclear. The germline gives CDR1 KGHDR, CDR2 SFDVKD. V lost 1 base and J lost 9, with 5 bases in between. The CDR3 is 11 amino acids. The CDR3 loop reads CATSDLRAQYF. In DNA, the CDR3 is TGTGCCACCAGTGATTTAAGAGCCCAGTACTTC.

J is TRBJ2-6 and V is TRBV11-2, with no clear D. The germline V gene has CDR1 SGHAT and CDR2 FQNNGV. This CDR3 is 18 amino acids long. V lost 0 bases to trimming and J lost 0 bases, with 12 bases between them. As DNA, the CDR3 is TGTGCCAGCAGCTTAGATCTGGTTTTGGACTCTGGGGCCAACGTCCTGACTTTC. Translated: CASSLDLVLDSGANVLTF.

The V call is TRBV2, the J call TRBJ1-6; D might be TRBD1 (5 bases). Germline V gene data show CDR1 as SNHLY and CDR2 as FYNNEI. Between the trimmed V and J ends, which lost 4 bases and 9 bases, there was a span of 13 bases. The CDR3 contains 14 residues. Here the CDR3 reads CASSVRQGSSPLHF. CDR3 nucleotide sequence: TGTGCCAGCAGTGTACGTCAGGGCAGTTCACCCCTCCACTTT.

The V and J genes are TRBV7-8 and TRBJ2-3, with TRBD2 identical over 8 bases. CDR1 is SGHVS and CDR2 is FQNEAQ in the germline V gene. The CDR3 totals 17 residues. V shed 7 bases and J 0 bases; nucleotides not matched to a gene: 12. The CDR3 here is CASNSIAGGTSTDTQYF. DNA of the CDR3: TGTGCCAGCAACTCAATCGCGGGGGGAACGAGCACAGATACGCAGTATTTT.

A single count supports this clonotype. The chain joins TRBV7-2 to TRBJ2-7, with no clear D. This CDR3 has 11 amino acids. CDR1 is SGHTA and CDR2 is FQGNSA in the germline V gene. V was shortened by 1 base and J by 7 bases, with 5 bases between the two germline ends. In DNA, the CDR3 is TGTGCCAGCAGCTTAGTAAGGGAGCAGTACTTC. Translation: CASSLVREQYF.

The V call is TRBV12-3 or TRBV12-4, the J call TRBJ2-1, with 7 bases lining up with TRBD2. J lost 0 bases, V lost 5 bases, and 4 bases had no gene match. This CDR3 has 15 amino acids. CDR3 residues: CASSRGRSSYNEQFF. The DNA for the CDR3 is TGTGCCAGCAGTCGCGGGAGAAGCTCCTACAATGAGCAGTTCTTC.

This clonotype was recorded once. This chain links TRBV11-2 with TRBJ2-5; tentatively, D is TRBD2 (6 bases). The V and J ends lost 4 bases and 5 bases respectively, with 14 bases between them. The V gene's germline CDR1 is SGHAT and CDR2 FQNNGV. The CDR3 extends over 14 amino acids. For the CDR3, the DNA is TGTGCCAGCAGCTCGGGACTTTCCCCTGAGACCCAGTACTTC. The encoded protein is CASSSGLSPETQYF.

This clonotype was picked up one time. The rearrangement uses TRBV20-1 and TRBJ2-7, with 12 bases aligning to TRBD2. Per the germline V gene, CDR1 is DFQATT and CDR2 is SNEGSKA (reference sequence). J lost 6 bases, V lost 5 bases, and 5 bases had no gene match. The CDR3 is made up of 13 amino acids. The CDR3 bases are TGCAGTGCTCCCCTAGCGGGAGGGCGCGAGCAGTACTTC. Protein product: CSAPLAGGREQYF.

V is TRBV20-1 and J is TRBJ2-5; 8 positions match TRBD2. V shed 1 base and J 5 bases; nucleotides not matched to a gene: 15. From germline, CDR1 is DFQATT and CDR2 SNEGSKA (reference sequence). CDR3 length: 17 residues. The CDR3 is CSARAGLPSREGETQYF. As DNA, the CDR3 is TGCAGTGCTAGAGCAGGGTTACCGAGCCGGGAGGGGGAGACCCAGTACTTC.

The rearrangement joins TRBV6-5 to TRBJ1-6; 7 bases match TRBD1. Germline CDR1 reads MNHEY; CDR2 reads SVGAGI. The CDR3 sequence is 14 residues long. The trim removed 6 bases at V and 10 bases at J, leaving 9 bases unmatched. The CDR3 nucleotides read TGTGCCAGCAGGCGACAGGGTCTATCCTCACCCCTCCACTTT. Protein product: CASRRQGLSSPLHF.

This clonotype was found once. The chain recombines TRBV3-1 with TRBJ2-7; D assignment may be TRBD1 or TRBD2 (5 bases each). Germline V gene sequence: CDR1 LGHDT, CDR2 YNNKEL (reference sequence). The CDR3 loop spans 15 amino acids. Trimming shortened V by 4 bases and J by 0 bases, and 13 bases separated the two germline ends. The CDR3 nucleotides are TGTGCCAGCAGCCCAAGCGTTGGGACCTCCTACGAGCAGTACTTC. Protein product: CASSPSVGTSYEQYF.